This is a list of T cell receptor beta chains from one sample in a study of blood T cell repertoires in COVID-19. This table comes from immunoSEQ multiplex PCR, and its TCRdb copy is limited to in-frame clones, with some not included. The sample records under 250,000 clones, less than 85% being singletons. Sequencing used peripheral blood. Receptors originate from a woman aged 70-85 years with active or convalescent COVID-19. Each CDR3 is given with its conserved first and last residue. The D gene is left open where the match is weak. Size tells how often a clone was seen (once, few, many) or the class of an expanded clone, and some rows leave it out.

>TRBJ1-5|TRBV16|NA|NA
CASSRYRSNQPQHF
TGTGCCAGCAGCCGCTACAGGAGCAATCAGCCCCAGCATTTT
>TRBJ1-6|TRBV7-8|few|NA
CASSLKYQGLSPLHF
TGTGCCAGCAGCTTAAAGTATCAGGGGCTTTCACCCCTCCACTTT
>TRBJ2-7|TRBV19|NA|TRBD2
CASAVGGRGEQYF
TGTGCCAGTGCAGTCGGCGGGAGGGGTGAGCAGTACTTC
>TRBJ2-3|TRBV5-1|NA|TRBD2
CASSTLAGATGQYF
TGCGCCAGCAGTACACTAGCGGGGGCCACAGGGCAGTATTTT
>TRBJ1-2|TRBV6-5|NA|NA
CASSYSPANYGYTF
TGTGCCAGCAGTTACTCGCCCGCGAACTATGGCTACACCTTC
>TRBJ2-7|TRBV4-1|NA|TRBD2
CASSQDALAGGHEQYF
TGCGCCAGCAGCCAAGACGCCCTAGCGGGAGGCCACGAGCAGTACTTC
>TRBJ2-5|TRBV12-5|NA|NA
CASGLVQGGETQYF
TGTGCTAGTGGTTTGGTACAGGGTGGGGAGACCCAGTACTTC
>TRBJ1-3|TRBV7-8|NA|NA
CASSLSQNTIYF
TGTGCCAGCAGCCTGAGCCAAAACACCATATATTTT
>TRBJ2-7|TRBV5-1|NA|TRBD1
CASSLGQGAYYEQYF
TGCGCCAGCAGCTTGGGACAGGGGGCTTACTACGAGCAGTACTTC
>TRBJ2-3|TRBV5-1|few|TRBD1
CASSADRGTDTQYF
TGCGCCAGCAGCGCAGACAGGGGTACAGATACGCAGTATTTT
>TRBJ1-1|TRBV5-4|NA|TRBD1
CASSDHQGVYWQAFF
TGTGCCAGCAGCGACCATCAGGGGGTGTACTGGCAAGCTTTCTTT
>TRBJ1-5|TRBV6-5|NA|TRBD1
CASKRRGDQPQHF
TGTGCCAGCAAGCGCAGGGGGGATCAGCCCCAGCATTTT
>TRBJ1-4|TRBV12-5|NA|TRBD1
CASGLGTGTGGYEKLFF
TGTGCTAGTGGTTTGGGGACAGGGACAGGCGGGTATGAAAAACTGTTTTTT
>TRBJ1-2|TRBV2|NA|NA
CASREDSYGYTF
TGTGCCAGCAGGGAGGACAGCTATGGCTACACCTTC
>TRBJ1-1|TRBV19|NA|TRBD1
CASSQQGYTEAFF
TGTGCCAGTAGTCAACAGGGGTACACTGAAGCTTTCTTT